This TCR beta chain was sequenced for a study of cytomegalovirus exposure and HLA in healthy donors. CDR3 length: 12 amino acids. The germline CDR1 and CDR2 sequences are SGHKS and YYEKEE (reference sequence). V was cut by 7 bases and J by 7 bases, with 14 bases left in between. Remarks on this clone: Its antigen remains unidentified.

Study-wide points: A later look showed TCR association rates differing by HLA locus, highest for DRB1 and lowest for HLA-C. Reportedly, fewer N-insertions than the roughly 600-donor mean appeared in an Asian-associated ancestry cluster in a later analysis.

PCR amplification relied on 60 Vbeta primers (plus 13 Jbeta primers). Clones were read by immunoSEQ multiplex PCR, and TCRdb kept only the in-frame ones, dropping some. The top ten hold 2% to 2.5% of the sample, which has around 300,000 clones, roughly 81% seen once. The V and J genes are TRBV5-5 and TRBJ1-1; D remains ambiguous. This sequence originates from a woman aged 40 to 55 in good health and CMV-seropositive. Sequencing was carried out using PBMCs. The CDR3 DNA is TGTGCCAGCGTTTCGGGCGGACTTGAAGCTTTCTTT. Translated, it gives CASVSGGLEAFF. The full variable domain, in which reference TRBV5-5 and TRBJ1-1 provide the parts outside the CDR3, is DAGVTQSPTHLIKTRGQQVTLRCSPISGHKSVSWYQQVLGQGPQFIFQYYEKEERGRGNFPDRFSARQFPNYSSELNVNALLLGDSALYLCASVSGGLEAFFGQGTRLTVV.